This TCR beta chain was identified in a study of blood T cells in healthy people across ages. The CDR3 spans 12 residues. Germline CDR1 is MNHEY and CDR2 is SMNVEV (reference sequence). Study-wide results and limits: Estimated diversity, derived from one million T cells, was regarded as an underestimate.

This clonotype was recorded a few times. Its target is unknown. Alongside a J-beta primer mix, a sample-barcoded 5' primer served in a second PCR lasting roughly 7 to 11 cycles. TCRdb recomputed calls from the 5' RACE reads with MiXCR, one row per CDR3 protein. The sample yields about 800,000 distinct CDR3 sequences, roughly 25% seen once. This same sample was also part of a study on T cells of mothers and their children. That study adds: Reverse transcription into cDNA received all extracted RNA, at around 1.4 ug per 15 ul.

J is TRBJ2-5 and V is TRBV27, with D uncertain. The DNA end lines up better with TRBJ2-7; the J call may be wrong. This TCR derives from a boy aged 5-17 years in good health. The sequenced material came from blood. The CDR3 region is CASSLKDYEQYF. CDR3 bases: TGTGCCAGCAGTTTAAAGGATTACGAGCAGTACTTC.